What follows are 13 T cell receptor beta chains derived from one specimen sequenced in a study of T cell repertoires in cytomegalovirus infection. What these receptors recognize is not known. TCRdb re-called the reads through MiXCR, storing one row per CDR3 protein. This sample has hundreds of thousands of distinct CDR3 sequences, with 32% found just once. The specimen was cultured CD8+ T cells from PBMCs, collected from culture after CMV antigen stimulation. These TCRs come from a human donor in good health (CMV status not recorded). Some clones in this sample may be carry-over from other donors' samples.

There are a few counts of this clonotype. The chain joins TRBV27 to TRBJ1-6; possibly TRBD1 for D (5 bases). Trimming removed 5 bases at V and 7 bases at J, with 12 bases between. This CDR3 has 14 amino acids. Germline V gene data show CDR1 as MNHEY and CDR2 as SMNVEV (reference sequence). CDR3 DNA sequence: TGTGCCAGCAGTGCCGGGACGGAGAATTCACCCCTCCACTTT. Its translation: CASSAGTENSPLHF.

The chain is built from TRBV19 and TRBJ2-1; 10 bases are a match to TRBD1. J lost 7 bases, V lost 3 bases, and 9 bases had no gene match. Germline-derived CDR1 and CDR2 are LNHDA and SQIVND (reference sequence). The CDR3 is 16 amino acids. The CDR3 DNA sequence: TGTGCCAGTAGTATTACTGGACAGGGGGGATGGAATGAGCAGTTCTTC. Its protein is CASSITGQGGWNEQFF.

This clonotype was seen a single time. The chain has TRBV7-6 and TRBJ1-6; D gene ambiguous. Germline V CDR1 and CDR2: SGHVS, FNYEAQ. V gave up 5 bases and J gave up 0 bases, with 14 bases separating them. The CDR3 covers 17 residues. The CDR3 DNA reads TGTGCCAGCAGCCCCGGAAGAGATGGCTCCTATAATTCACCCCTCCACTTT. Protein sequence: CASSPGRDGSYNSPLHF.

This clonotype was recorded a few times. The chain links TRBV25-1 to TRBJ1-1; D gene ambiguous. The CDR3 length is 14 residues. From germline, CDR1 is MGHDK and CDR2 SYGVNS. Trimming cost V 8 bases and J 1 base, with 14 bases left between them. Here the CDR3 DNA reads TGTGCCAGCTCCACAGCCGTTCCGAACACTGAAGCTTTCTTT. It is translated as CASSTAVPNTEAFF.

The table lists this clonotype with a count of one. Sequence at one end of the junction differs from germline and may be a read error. The CDR3 loop is CVSSRTVQETQYF. CDR3 DNA sequence: TGTGTCAGCAGCAGGACAGTCCAAGAGACCCAGTACTTC. This sequence joins TRBV7-9 and TRBJ2-5; D may be TRBD1 (6 bases). This CDR3 region has 13 residues. The germline V gene has CDR1 SEHNR and CDR2 FQNEAQ (reference sequence).

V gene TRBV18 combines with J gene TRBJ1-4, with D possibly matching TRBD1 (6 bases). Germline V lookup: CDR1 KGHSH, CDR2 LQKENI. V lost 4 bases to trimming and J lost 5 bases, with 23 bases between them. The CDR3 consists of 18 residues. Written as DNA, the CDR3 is TGTGCCAGCTCACTTCTACAGGGCTATGAAACCCAGAATGAAAAACTGTTTTTT. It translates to CASSLLQGYETQNEKLFF.

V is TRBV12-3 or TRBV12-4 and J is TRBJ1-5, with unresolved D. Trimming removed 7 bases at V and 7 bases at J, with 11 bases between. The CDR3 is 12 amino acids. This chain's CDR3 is CASTRGNQPQHF. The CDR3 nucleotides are TGTGCCAGCACCCGAGGGAACCAGCCCCAGCATTTT.

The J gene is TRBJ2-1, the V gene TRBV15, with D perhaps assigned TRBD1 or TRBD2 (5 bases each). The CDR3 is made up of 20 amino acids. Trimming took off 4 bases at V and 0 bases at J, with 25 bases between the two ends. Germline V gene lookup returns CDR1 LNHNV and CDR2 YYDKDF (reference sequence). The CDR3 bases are TGTGCCACCAGCATCTACCGGGACCCACTCCAGTCGAGCTCCTACAATGAGCAGTTCTTC. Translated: CATSIYRDPLQSSSYNEQFF. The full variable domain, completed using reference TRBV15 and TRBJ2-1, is DAMVIQNPRYQVTQFGKPVTLSCSQTLNHNVMYWYQQKSSQAPKLLFHYYDKDFNNEADTPDNFQSRRPNTSFCFLDIRSPGLGDTAMYLCATSIYRDPLQSSSYNEQFFGPGTRLTVL.

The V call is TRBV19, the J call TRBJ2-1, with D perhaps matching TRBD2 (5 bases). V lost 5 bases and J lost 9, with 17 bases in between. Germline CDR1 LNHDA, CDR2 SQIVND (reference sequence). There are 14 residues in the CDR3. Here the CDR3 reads CASSFPHDGIEQFF. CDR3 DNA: TGTGCCAGTAGTTTCCCCCACGACGGGATTGAGCAGTTCTTC.

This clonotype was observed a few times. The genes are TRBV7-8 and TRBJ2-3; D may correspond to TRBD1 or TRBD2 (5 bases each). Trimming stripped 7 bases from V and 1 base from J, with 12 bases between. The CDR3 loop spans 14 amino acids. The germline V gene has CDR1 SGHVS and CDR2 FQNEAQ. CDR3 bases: TGTGCCAGCACCCCTGGGGGACGCACAGATACGCAGTATTTT. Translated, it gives CASTPGGRTDTQYF.

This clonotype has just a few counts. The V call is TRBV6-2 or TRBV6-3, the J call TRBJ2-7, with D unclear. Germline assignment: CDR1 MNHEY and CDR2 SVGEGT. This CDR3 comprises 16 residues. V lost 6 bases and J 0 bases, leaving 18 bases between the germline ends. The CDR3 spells CASRQGRKKSSYEQYV. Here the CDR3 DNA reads TGTGCCAGCAGACAAGGACGGAAAAAAAGCTCCTACGAGCAGTACGTC.

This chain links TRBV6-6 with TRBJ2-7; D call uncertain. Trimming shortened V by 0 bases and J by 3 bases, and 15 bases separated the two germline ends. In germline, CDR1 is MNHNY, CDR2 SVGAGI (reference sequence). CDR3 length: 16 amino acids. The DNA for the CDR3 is TGTGCCAGCAGTTACTCAGATACACCTTATGGCTACGAGCAGTACGTC. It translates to CASSYSDTPYGYEQYV.

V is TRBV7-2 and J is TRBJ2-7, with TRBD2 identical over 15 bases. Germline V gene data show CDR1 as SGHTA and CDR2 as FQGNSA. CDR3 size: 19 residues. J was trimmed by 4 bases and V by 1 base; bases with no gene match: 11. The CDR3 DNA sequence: TGTGCCAGCAGCTTAGTAGGACTAGCGGGGGGGCTATCGGGGTACGAGCAGTACTTC. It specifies CASSLVGLAGGLSGYEQYF.